The TCR beta chain under discussion was sequenced for a study of response to subunit inactivated influenza vaccine. Study-wide results and caveats: Authors suggested that a seasonal influenza vaccination recruits few new T cells each time.

About this clonotype itself: Its cognate antigen is unknown. A read error may account for a junction end that differs from germline.

Germline CDR1 LGHDT, CDR2 YNNKEL (reference sequence). The CDR3 totals 16 residues. TCRdb called the RT-PCR reads again in MiXCR, with one record for every CDR3 protein. This table has some 640,000 distinct CDR3 sequences, 14% appearing once. Sample: PBMCs from blood, taken approximately 15 days before vaccination. The receptor's source is a man aged 50-59 years who received an inactivated influenza vaccine. The chain links TRBV3-1 to TRBJ2-5, with TRBD2 matching 12 bases. CDR3 DNA sequence: TGTGCCAGCAGCCATCGACTAGCGGGAGTCCAAGAGACCCAGTCCTTC. This codes for CASSHRLAGVQETQSF.